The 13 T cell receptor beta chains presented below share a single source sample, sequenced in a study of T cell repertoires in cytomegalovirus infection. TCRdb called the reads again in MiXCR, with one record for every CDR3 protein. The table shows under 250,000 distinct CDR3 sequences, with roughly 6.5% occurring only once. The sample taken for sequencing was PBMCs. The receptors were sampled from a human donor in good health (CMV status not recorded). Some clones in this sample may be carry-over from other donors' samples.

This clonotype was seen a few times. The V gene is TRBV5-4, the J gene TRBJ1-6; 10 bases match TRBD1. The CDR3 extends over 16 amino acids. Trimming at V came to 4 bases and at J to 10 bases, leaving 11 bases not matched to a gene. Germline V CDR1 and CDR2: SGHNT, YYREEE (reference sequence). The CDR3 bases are TGTGCCAGCAGCCCGCGCGGGGGACAGGGGATGTCACCCCTCCACTTT. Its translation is CASSPRGGQGMSPLHF.

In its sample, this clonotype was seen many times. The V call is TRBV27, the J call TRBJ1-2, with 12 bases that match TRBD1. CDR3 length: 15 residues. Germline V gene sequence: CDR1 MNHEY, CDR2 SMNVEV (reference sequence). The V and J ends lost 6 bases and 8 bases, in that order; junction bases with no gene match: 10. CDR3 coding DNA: TGTGCCAGCAGAGCAACGGGACAGGGGGCTCGGGGCTACACCTTC. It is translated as CASRATGQGARGYTF.

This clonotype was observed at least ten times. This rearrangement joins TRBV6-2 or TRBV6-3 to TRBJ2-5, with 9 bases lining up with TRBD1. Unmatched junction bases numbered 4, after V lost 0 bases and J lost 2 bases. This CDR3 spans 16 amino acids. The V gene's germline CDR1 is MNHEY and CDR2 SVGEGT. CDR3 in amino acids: CASSYSGQGGQETQYF. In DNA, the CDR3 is TGTGCCAGCAGTTACTCGGGACAGGGTGGGCAAGAGACCCAGTACTTC.

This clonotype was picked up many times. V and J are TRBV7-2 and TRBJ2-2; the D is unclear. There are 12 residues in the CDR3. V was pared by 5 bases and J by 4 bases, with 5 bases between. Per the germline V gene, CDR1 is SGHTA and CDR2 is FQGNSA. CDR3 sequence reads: CASSPSTGELFF. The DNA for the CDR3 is TGTGCCAGCAGCCCCAGCACCGGGGAGCTGTTTTTT.

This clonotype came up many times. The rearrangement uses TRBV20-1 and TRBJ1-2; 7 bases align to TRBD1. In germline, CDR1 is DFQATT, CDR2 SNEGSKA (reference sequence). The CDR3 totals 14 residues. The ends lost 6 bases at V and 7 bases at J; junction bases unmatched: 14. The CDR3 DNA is TGCAGTGCCCCCCCGGACAGGTGGCTAAGTGGCTACACCTTC. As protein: CSAPPDRWLSGYTF.

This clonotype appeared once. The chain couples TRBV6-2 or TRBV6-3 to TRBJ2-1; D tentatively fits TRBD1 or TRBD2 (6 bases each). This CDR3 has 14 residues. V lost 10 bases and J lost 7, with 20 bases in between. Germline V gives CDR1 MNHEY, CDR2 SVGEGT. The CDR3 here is CANKSEGGRNEQFF. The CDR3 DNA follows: TGTGCCAACAAATCGGAGGGGGGCCGGAATGAGCAGTTCTTC.

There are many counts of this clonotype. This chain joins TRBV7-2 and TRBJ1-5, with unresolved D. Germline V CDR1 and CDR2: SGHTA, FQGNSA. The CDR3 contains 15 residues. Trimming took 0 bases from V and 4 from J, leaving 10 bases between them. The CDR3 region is CASSLAVMSNQPQHF. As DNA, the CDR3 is TGTGCCAGCAGCTTAGCGGTAATGAGTAATCAGCCCCAGCATTTT.

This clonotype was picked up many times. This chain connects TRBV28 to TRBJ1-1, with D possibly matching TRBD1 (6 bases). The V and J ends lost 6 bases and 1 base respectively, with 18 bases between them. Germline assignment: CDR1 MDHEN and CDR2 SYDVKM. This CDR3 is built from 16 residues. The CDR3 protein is CASSPLGGRGNTEAFF. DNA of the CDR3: TGTGCCAGCAGCCCTCTGGGGGGGCGGGGGAACACTGAAGCTTTCTTT.

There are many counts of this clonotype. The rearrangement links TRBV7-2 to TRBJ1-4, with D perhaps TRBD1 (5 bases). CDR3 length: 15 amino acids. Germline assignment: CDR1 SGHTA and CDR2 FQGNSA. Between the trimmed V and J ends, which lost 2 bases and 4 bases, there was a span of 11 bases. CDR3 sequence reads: CASSLLKGNNEKLFF. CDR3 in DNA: TGTGCCAGCAGCTTATTAAAGGGGAATAATGAAAAACTGTTTTTT.

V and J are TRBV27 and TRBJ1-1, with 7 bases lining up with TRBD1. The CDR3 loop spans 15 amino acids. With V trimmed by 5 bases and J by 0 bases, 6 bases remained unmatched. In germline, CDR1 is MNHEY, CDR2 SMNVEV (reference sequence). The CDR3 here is CASSLGQYMNTEAFF. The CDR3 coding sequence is TGTGCCAGCAGTCTGGGACAGTACATGAACACTGAAGCTTTCTTT.

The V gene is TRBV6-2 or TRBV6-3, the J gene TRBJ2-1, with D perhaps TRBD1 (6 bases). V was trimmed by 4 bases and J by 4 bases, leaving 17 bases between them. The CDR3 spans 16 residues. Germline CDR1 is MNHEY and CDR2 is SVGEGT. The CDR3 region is CASSSHREEAYNEQFF. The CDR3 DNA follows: TGTGCCAGCAGTTCCCACAGGGAAGAGGCTTACAATGAGCAGTTCTTC.

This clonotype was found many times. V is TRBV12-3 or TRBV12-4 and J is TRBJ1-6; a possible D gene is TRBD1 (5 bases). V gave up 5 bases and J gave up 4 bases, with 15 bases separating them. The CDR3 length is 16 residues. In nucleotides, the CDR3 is TGTGCCAGCAGTCTTTCGTTGGGACTTTATAATTCACCCCTCCACTTT. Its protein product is CASSLSLGLYNSPLHF.

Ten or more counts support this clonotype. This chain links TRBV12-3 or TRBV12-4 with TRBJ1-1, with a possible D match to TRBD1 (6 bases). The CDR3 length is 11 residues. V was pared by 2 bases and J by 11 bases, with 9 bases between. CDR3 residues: CASSLRGHAFF. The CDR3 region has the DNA TGTGCCAGCAGTTTACGGGGGCACGCTTTCTTT.